Sequencing of this T cell receptor beta chain was carried out in a study of blood T cells in healthy people across ages. Whole-study findings and limits: Observed TCR beta diversity per million T cells went down as age went up. This fall followed a roughly linear course with age. Nothing was known about donor CMV status, and this possibly confounded expanded clonotype changes. Higher diversity, along with more naive CD4+ cells, distinguished long-lived donors from aged donors.

The CDR3 extends over 17 amino acids. The germline V and J ends were trimmed by 4 bases and 0 bases, with 16 bases remaining between them. Germline V lookup: CDR1 LGHNA, CDR2 YSLEER. On this clonotype: The antigen is undetermined.

Primers used in a second PCR of roughly 6 to 11 cycles were a sample-barcoded 5' primer and a J-beta primer mix. TCRdb passed the 5' RACE reads through MiXCR, listing each CDR3 protein once. The table shows some 800,000 distinct CDR3 sequences, with roughly 44% occurring only once. The chain couples TRBV4-3 to TRBJ2-1; D may be TRBD1 or TRBD2 (5 bases each). The sequence came from a man in his sixties in good health. Sequencing was carried out using blood. CDR3 amino acids: CASSLNRGSSSYNEQFF. CDR3 DNA sequence: TGCGCCAGCAGCCTAAACCGGGGCTCTAGCTCCTACAATGAGCAGTTCTTC.